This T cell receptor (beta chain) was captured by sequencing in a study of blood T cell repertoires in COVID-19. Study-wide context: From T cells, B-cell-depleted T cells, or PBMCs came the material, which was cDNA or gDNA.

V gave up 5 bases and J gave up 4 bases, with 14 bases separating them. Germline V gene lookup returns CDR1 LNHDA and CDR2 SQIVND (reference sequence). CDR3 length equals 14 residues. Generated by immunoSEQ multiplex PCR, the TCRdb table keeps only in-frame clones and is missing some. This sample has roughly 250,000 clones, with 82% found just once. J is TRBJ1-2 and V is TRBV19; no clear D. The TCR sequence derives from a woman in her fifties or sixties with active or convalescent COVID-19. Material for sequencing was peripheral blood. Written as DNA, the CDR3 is TGTGCCAGTAGTCTCTCCTGGGGAGGCTATGGCTACACCTTC. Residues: CASSLSWGGYGYTF.